The 27 T cell receptor beta chains listed next were all sequenced from one sample in a study of shared clonotypes between healthy human individuals. CD45RO-negative, CCR7-selected cells formed the naive CD8 fraction, which excluded terminally differentiated effector memory CD45RA+ cells. Some clones are missing from TCRdb's copy, which holds only in-frame ones; the method was immunoSEQ multiplex PCR. The sample comprises just over 2,000,000 clones, just under 95% of which are singletons, and roughly 1% rests with the top ten. Sequencing input: naive CD8+ T cells sorted from blood. The receptors shown here come from a man between 18 and 35 years old in good health.

DNA for the CDR3: TGTGCCAGCAGCCCGGGGACTAGCGGCGACGAGCAGTACTTC. Its protein is CASSPGTSGDEQYF. The V and J genes are TRBV11-2 and TRBJ2-7; 11 positions match TRBD2. CDR1 and CDR2 from the germline V gene are SGHAT and FQNNGV. The ends lost 5 bases at V and 5 bases at J; junction bases unmatched: 5. This CDR3 has 14 amino acids.

This sequence joins TRBV27 and TRBJ2-1; the match to TRBD1 covers 7 bases. This CDR3 comprises 13 residues. The ends lost 4 bases at V and 7 bases at J; junction bases unmatched: 4. CDR1 and CDR2 (germline): MNHEY, SMNVEV (reference sequence). CDR3 residues: CASSSHRGNEQFF. CDR3 DNA: TGTGCCAGCAGTTCCCACAGGGGAAATGAGCAGTTCTTC.

This chain joins TRBV5-5 and TRBJ1-1; TRBD1 is a possible D gene (5 bases). Germline V gives CDR1 SGHKS, CDR2 YYEKEE (reference sequence). The germline V and J ends were trimmed by 1 base and 2 bases, with 9 bases remaining between them. This CDR3 has 14 amino acids. In nucleotides, the CDR3 is TGTGCCAGCAGCTTGTGGGGGGAAAACACTGAAGCTTTCTTT. It specifies CASSLWGENTEAFF. The variable domain in full, completed from reference TRBV5-5 and TRBJ1-1, reads DAGVTQSPTHLIKTRGQQVTLRCSPISGHKSVSWYQQVLGQGPQFIFQYYEKEERGRGNFPDRFSARQFPNYSSELNVNALLLGDSALYLCASSLWGENTEAFFGQGTRLTVV.

V and J are TRBV11-2 and TRBJ2-7; tentatively, D is TRBD1 or TRBD2 (5 bases each). V was pared by 0 bases and J by 6 bases, with 12 bases between. Germline-derived CDR1 and CDR2 are SGHAT and FQNNGV. The CDR3 runs to 14 residues. In DNA, the CDR3 is TGTGCCAGCAGCTTAGACCCGGGACCCATCGAGCAGTACTTC. This encodes CASSLDPGPIEQYF.

Remarks on this clone: This sequence may be a read error, since a much larger clone differs from it by one base. CDR3 bases: TGTGCCTGGAGAGTATCCTACGAGCGGTACTTC. It yields the protein CAWRVSYERYF. The chain couples TRBV30 to TRBJ2-7; D is uncertain. Germline lookup yields CDR1 GTSNPN and CDR2 SVGIG (reference sequence). This CDR3 spans 11 amino acids.

V is TRBV4-1 and J is TRBJ2-2; 11 bases align to TRBD2. V lost 4 bases to trimming and J lost 6 bases; unmatched junction nucleotides: 13. Germline V gene sequence: CDR1 MGHRA, CDR2 YSYEKL. CDR3 length: 18 amino acids. CDR3 amino acids: CASSPLLAGGASAGELFF. The CDR3 nucleotides are TGCGCCAGCAGCCCATTGTTAGCGGGAGGGGCATCGGCCGGGGAGCTGTTTTTT.

The J gene is TRBJ1-2, the V gene TRBV15; 7 bases align to TRBD1. The V segment lost 0 bases and the J segment 4 bases; nucleotides outside the gene matches: 5. Germline V lookup: CDR1 LNHNV, CDR2 YYDKDF (reference sequence). This CDR3 comprises 15 residues. CDR3 amino acids: CATSRDKGQPYGYTF. Written as DNA, the CDR3 is TGTGCCACCAGCAGAGACAAGGGACAGCCCTATGGCTACACCTTC.

V usage is TRBV9 and J usage is TRBJ2-5; 9 nucleotides align to TRBD1. Germline CDR1 SGDLS, CDR2 YYNGEE. The CDR3 is 14 residues long. V was clipped by 3 bases and J by 3 bases; unmatched bases: 3. The DNA for the CDR3 is TGTGCCAGCAGCGGACAGGGGGTCAAAGAGACCCAGTACTTC. The encoded protein is CASSGQGVKETQYF.

This clone was picked up one time. The chain joins TRBV13 to TRBJ2-7; 9 bases align to TRBD1. Germline CDR1 is PRHDT and CDR2 is FYEKMQ (reference sequence). V lost 5 bases, J lost 5 bases, and 10 bases stayed unmatched. This CDR3 contains 15 residues. DNA of the CDR3: TGTGCCAGCAGCCCCCGCGGGACAGGGTATCACGAGCAGTACTTC. It encodes CASSPRGTGYHEQYF.

The DNA for the CDR3 is TGTGCCAGCAGCTTCGAGACGGGCGAGCAGTACTTC. Its translation: CASSFETGEQYF. This chain links TRBV9 with TRBJ2-7; D unresolved. V lost 4 bases, J lost 6 bases, and 11 bases lay in between. CDR1 is SGDLS, CDR2 YYNGEE, per germline. The CDR3 is made up of 12 amino acids.

V is TRBV29-1 and J is TRBJ2-5; TRBD1 matches at 10 bases. Germline V gene data show CDR1 as SQVTM and CDR2 as ANQGSEA. The length of the CDR3 is 12 residues. The V and J ends lost 7 bases and 4 bases, in that order; junction bases with no gene match: 3. CDR3 residues: CSAGTGVETQYF. The CDR3 DNA reads TGCAGCGCCGGGACAGGGGTAGAGACCCAGTACTTC. The full variable domain, completed using reference TRBV29-1 and TRBJ2-5, is SAVISQKPSRDICQRGTSLTIQCQVDSQVTMMFWYRQQPGQSLTLIATANQGSEATYESGFVIDKFPISRPNLTFSTLTVSNMSPEDSSIYLCSAGTGVETQYFGPGTRLLVL.

The chain combines TRBV4-1 with TRBJ2-2; D is possibly TRBD2 (7 bases). The germline V gene encodes CDR1 MGHRA and CDR2 YSYEKL. V was cut by 1 base and J by 4 bases, with 22 bases left in between. This CDR3 region has 19 residues. The CDR3 sequence: CASSQAPEGGALGTGELFF. In DNA form, the CDR3 reads TGCGCCAGCAGCCAAGCCCCCGAGGGGGGGGCCCTGGGCACCGGGGAGCTGTTTTTT.

V gene TRBV5-1 combines with J gene TRBJ2-6; TRBD1 matches at 11 bases. The CDR3 extends over 17 amino acids. Germline assignment: CDR1 SGHRS and CDR2 YFSETQ. Trimming took 4 bases from V and 2 from J; bases not matched to a gene: 5. CDR3 in DNA: TGCGCCAGCAGCCCTGCGGGACAGGGGGCTGGGGCCAACGTCCTGACTTTC. Translation: CASSPAGQGAGANVLTF.

CDR3 nucleotide sequence: TGTGCCAGTAGTCTAGCGGGGGGCTCATTTAATGAGCAGTTCTTC. Translation gives CASSLAGGSFNEQFF. The chain uses TRBV19 and TRBJ2-1; the match to TRBD2 covers 11 bases. Germline CDR1 is LNHDA and CDR2 is SQIVND (reference sequence). The CDR3 sequence is 15 residues long. The junction had 7 bases not matched to a gene; V was cut back by 5 bases and J by 7 bases.

As DNA, the CDR3 is TGTGCCAGCAGCCCACGGGACCAATTACAAGAGACCCAGTACTTC. This translates into CASSPRDQLQETQYF. The chain has TRBV7-9 and TRBJ2-5; the D gene could be TRBD1 or TRBD2 (5 bases each). Germline CDR1 reads SEHNR; CDR2 reads FQNEAQ (reference sequence). The CDR3 has 15 residues. V lost 5 bases, J lost 2 bases, and 15 bases lay in between. The entire variable domain, with the rest obtained from reference TRBV7-9 and TRBJ2-5, is as follows: DTGVSQNPRHKITKRGQNVTFRCDPISEHNRLYWYRQTLGQGPEFLTYFQNEAQLEKSRLLSDRFSAERPKGSFSTLEIQRTEQGDSAMYLCASSPRDQLQETQYFGPGTRLLVL.

This clone was recorded only once. The chain employs TRBV11-3 and TRBJ2-3; possible D gene TRBD2, 5 bases. Trimming took off 4 bases at V and 4 bases at J, with 15 bases between the two ends. Germline V gene lookup returns CDR1 SGHNT and CDR2 YENEEA. The length of the CDR3 is 15 residues. CDR3 DNA: TGTGCCAGCAGCTCTAGAGGGTTAGGCGCAGATACGCAGTATTTT. Its protein is CASSSRGLGADTQYF.

This clone occurred once. The chain uses TRBV10-2 and TRBJ1-5; D not resolved. The CDR3 has 14 amino acids. Germline V gene lookup returns CDR1 WSHSY and CDR2 SAAADI. Deletions cut 5 bases from V and 6 bases from J, with 14 bases between. CDR3 sequence reads: CASSLGVVSQPQHF. Here the CDR3 DNA reads TGCGCCAGCAGTCTGGGAGTCGTTAGTCAGCCCCAGCATTTT.

CDR3 amino acids: CASSFSSTGELFF. CDR3 DNA sequence: TGTGCCAGCAGCTTCTCTAGTACCGGGGAGCTGTTTTTT. V is TRBV5-6 and J is TRBJ2-2; D unclear. Trimming took 2 bases from V and 5 from J, leaving 7 bases between them. This CDR3 region has 13 residues. Germline assignment: CDR1 SGHDT and CDR2 YYEEEE.

The gene calls are TRBV27 and TRBJ2-3; the D gene is possibly TRBD1 (5 bases). The ends were cut back, 4 bases at V and 6 bases at J, with 17 bases in the middle. The CDR3 is 15 amino acids. CDR1 and CDR2 (germline): MNHEY, SMNVEV (reference sequence). The CDR3 nucleotides read TGTGCCAGCAGTTCCCGGGTCACTCCAGGGGATACGCAGTATTTT. Encoded protein: CASSSRVTPGDTQYF.

The chain recombines TRBV7-3 with TRBJ2-7; 10 nucleotides match TRBD1. Germline lookup yields CDR1 SGHTA and CDR2 FQGTGA. CDR3 length equals 14 residues. The junction had 4 bases not matched to a gene; V was cut back by 3 bases and J by 5 bases. CDR3 sequence reads: CASSFRDRGDEQYF. Written as DNA, the CDR3 is TGTGCCAGCAGCTTTCGGGACAGGGGAGACGAGCAGTACTTC.

V and J are TRBV18 and TRBJ2-7; unclear D gene. V was pared by 2 bases and J by 6 bases, with 8 bases between. Germline CDR1 reads KGHSH; CDR2 reads LQKENI. The CDR3 length is 12 residues. CDR3 DNA: TGTGCCAGCTCACCAGAACGCCTCGAGCAGTACTTC. Encoded protein: CASSPERLEQYF.

The chain is built from TRBV7-9 and TRBJ2-7, with TRBD1 matching 8 bases. The CDR3 contains 15 residues. Germline-derived CDR1 and CDR2 are SEHNR and FQNEAQ (reference sequence). J lost 3 bases, V lost 5 bases, and 9 bases had no gene match. CDR3 in amino acids: CASSPDRQGFYEQYF. The CDR3 coding sequence is TGTGCCAGCAGCCCGGACCGACAGGGGTTCTACGAGCAGTACTTC.

This clone was observed once. The V gene is TRBV27, the J gene TRBJ1-4; no clear D gene. The ends were cut back, 2 bases at V and 5 bases at J, with 18 bases in the middle. This CDR3 spans 17 amino acids. CDR1 MNHEY and CDR2 SMNVEV come from the germline V gene (reference sequence). The CDR3 loop reads CASSLAPPGEVNEKLFF. The CDR3 DNA reads TGTGCCAGCAGTTTAGCCCCCCCCGGGGAAGTAAATGAAAAACTGTTTTTT.

The chain links TRBV11-2 to TRBJ2-5, with D unresolved. Germline V CDR1 and CDR2: SGHAT, FQNNGV. Between the trimmed V and J ends, which lost 2 bases and 5 bases, there was a span of 3 bases. The CDR3 spans 11 residues. As DNA, the CDR3 is TGTGCCAGCAGCTTACCGGAGACCCAGTACTTC. Translating it yields CASSLPETQYF.

This chain joins TRBV13 and TRBJ2-5; D gene uncertain. The CDR3 loop spans 13 amino acids. The V end was cut by 5 bases, the J end by 3 bases, with 10 bases between. CDR1 PRHDT and CDR2 FYEKMQ come from the germline V gene (reference sequence). The CDR3 is CASSPSDEETQYF. CDR3 nucleotide sequence: TGTGCCAGCAGCCCGTCTGATGAAGAGACCCAGTACTTC.

The J gene is TRBJ1-1, the V gene TRBV7-6; D is perhaps TRBD1 (5 bases). Deletions cut 5 bases from V and 4 bases from J, with 11 bases between. The CDR3 covers 13 residues. The V gene's germline CDR1 is SGHVS and CDR2 FNYEAQ. CDR3 DNA: TGTGCCAGCAGCGACGACGGGGCCACTGAAGCTTTCTTT. It specifies CASSDDGATEAFF. The full variable domain, in which reference TRBV7-6 and TRBJ1-1 provide the parts outside the CDR3, is GAGVSQSPRYKVTKRGQDVALRCDPISGHVSLYWYRQALGQGPEFLTYFNYEAQQDKSGLPNDRFSAERPEGSISTLTIQRTEQRDSAMYRCASSDDGATEAFFGQGTRLTVV.

The chain is built from TRBV9 and TRBJ2-1; D not certain. This CDR3 contains 14 residues. Germline CDR1 reads SGDLS; CDR2 reads YYNGEE. V was cut by 0 bases and J by 8 bases, with 12 bases left in between. The CDR3 region is CASSVVGPSDEQFF. The CDR3 DNA follows: TGTGCCAGCAGCGTAGTAGGGCCCTCGGATGAGCAGTTCTTC.